Listed below are T cell receptor beta chains from one sample, sequenced in a study of blood T cells in healthy people across ages. TCRdb processed the 5' RACE reads anew with MiXCR; each CDR3 protein has one entry. Of about 1.6 million distinct CDR3 sequences listed, roughly 32% are singletons. Source material: blood. The receptors stem from a woman in her 30s in good health. The conserved cysteine and the conserved F or W are not part of the CDR3 here. Rows give clone size only sometimes, using once, few, many, or a class for an expanded clone.

cdr3_aa,clone_size,v_call,cdr3_length
ASSQDEGLGYGYT,.,TRBV4-1,13
ASSPSGTRGNIQY,many,TRBV4-1,13
ATSAAPGTGGETQY,.,TRBV24-1,14
ASRIAGGPHYEQY,.,TRBV2,13
ATSDPGLNNEQF,few,TRBV24-1,12
ARRITFYYQPQH,few,TRBV6-6,12
ASSYSTAGGPETQY,few,TRBV6-2/TRBV6-3,14
SAWVPNTGELF,.,TRBV20-1,11
ASSYTIDPGLPQETQY,many,TRBV28,16
ATSGGLRKF,.,TRBV15,9
AIKEAISGYEQY,.,TRBV10-3,12
VSSQYGDNVGDFQY,.,TRBV7-9,14
ASSFYGLDNSPLH,many,TRBV12-3/TRBV12-4,13
ASSKGQAVGDNEQF,.,TRBV5-1,14
ATSVGGVAETQY,.,TRBV15,12
ASSDSNKSPSGTYEQY,.,TRBV6-4,16
SARDRRTGVGYGYT,few,TRBV20-1,14
SARISGTDPTEAF,.,TRBV20-1,13
ASGFSSGAVYEQY,.,TRBV27,13
ASSFPFRTSQTDTQY,few,TRBV12-3/TRBV12-4,15
ASSFQGPISYEQY,.,TRBV7-9,13
ASSPRGGAHGYT,.,TRBV27,12
AWSVVGPNTIY,.,TRBV30,11
ASRYGGSYNSPLH,many,TRBV27,13
ASTPWGSAHEQY,few,TRBV6-2/TRBV6-3,12
ASSVGATSGSSDTQY,.,TRBV9,15
ASSQVGGLAGALPIQEAQY,.,TRBV3-1,19
SAQTSWQAQPYEQY,.,TRBV20-1,14
ASSLRDRGLEQY,few,TRBV5-1,12
ASRLRLADSGETQY,.,TRBV6-5,14
ASSSGGGFQETQY,few,TRBV6-5,13
ASSPQGGAMNTEAF,.,TRBV4-1,14
SFQRGPPNNEQF,.,TRBV20-1,12
ASSPQRLGENIQY,.,TRBV7-9,13
NASSTGTSYNEQF,.,TRBV20-1,13
ASRLGIRDEQY,few,TRBV5-1,11
AWNRGADTQY,.,TRBV30,10
ASSLLGGTDTEAF,.,TRBV27,13
ASSGTSRYFRGEQF,.,TRBV6-1,14
ASSTTGHSNYGYT,.,TRBV9,13
ASSQAGREFDTQY,.,TRBV4-1,13
ASSLNINTEAF,few,TRBV7-3,11
ASSVDSQGAYEQY,few,TRBV9,13